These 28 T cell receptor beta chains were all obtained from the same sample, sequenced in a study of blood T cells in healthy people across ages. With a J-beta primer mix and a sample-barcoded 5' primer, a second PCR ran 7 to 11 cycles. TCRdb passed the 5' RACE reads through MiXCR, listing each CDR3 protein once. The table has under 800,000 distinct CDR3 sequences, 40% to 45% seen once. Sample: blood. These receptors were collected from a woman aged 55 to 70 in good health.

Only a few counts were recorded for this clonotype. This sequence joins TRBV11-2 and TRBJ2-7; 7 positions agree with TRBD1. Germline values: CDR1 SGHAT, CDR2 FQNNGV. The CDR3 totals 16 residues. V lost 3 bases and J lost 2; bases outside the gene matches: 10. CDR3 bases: TGTGCCAGCAGCTTTGACCTCCGGGACAGTCCCTACGAGCAGTACTTC. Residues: CASSFDLRDSPYEQYF.

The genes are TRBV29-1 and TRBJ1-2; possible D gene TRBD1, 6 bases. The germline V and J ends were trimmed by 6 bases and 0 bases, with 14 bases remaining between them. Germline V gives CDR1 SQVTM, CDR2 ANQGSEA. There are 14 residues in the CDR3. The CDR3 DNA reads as TGCAGCGTCTTTGGGGGGGCTGCTAACTATGGCTACACCTTC. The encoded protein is CSVFGGAANYGYTF. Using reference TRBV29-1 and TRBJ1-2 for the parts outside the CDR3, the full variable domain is SAVISQKPSRDICQRGTSLTIQCQVDSQVTMMFWYRQQPGQSLTLIATANQGSEATYESGFVIDKFPISRPNLTFSTLTVSNMSPEDSSIYLCSVFGGAANYGYTFGSGTRLTVV.

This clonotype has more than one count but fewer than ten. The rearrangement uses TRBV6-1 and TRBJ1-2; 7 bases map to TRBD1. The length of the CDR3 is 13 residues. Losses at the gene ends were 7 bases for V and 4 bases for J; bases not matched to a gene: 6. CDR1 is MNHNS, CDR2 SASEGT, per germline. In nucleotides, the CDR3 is TGTGCCAGCACCGACGGGGACAGCTATGGCTACACCTTC. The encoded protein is CASTDGDSYGYTF.

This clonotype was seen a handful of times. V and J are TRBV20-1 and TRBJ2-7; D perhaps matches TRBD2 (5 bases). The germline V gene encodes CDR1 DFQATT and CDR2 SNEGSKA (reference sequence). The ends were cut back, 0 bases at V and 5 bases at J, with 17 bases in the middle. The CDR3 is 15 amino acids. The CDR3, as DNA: TGCAGTGCTAGAGATCTAACTAGAACCCCCAACGAGCAGTACTTC. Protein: CSARDLTRTPNEQYF.

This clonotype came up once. As DNA, the CDR3 is TGTGCCAGCAGCCAAGGAAACAGGGGTTTGAAGGGCACTGAAGCTTTCTTT. This gives the protein CASSQGNRGLKGTEAFF. This chain links TRBV3-1 with TRBJ1-1; TRBD1 aligns across 7 bases. This CDR3 is 17 amino acids long. V was clipped by 1 base and J by 4 bases; unmatched bases: 12. The germline CDR1 and CDR2 sequences are LGHDT and YNNKEL (reference sequence).

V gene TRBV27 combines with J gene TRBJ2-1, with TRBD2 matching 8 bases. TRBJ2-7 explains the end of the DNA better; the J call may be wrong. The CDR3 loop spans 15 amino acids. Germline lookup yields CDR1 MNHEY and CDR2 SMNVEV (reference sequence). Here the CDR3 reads CASSPSGSGYNEQYF. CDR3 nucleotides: TGTGCCAGCAGCCCCAGCGGGAGCGGTTACAATGAGCAGTACTTC.

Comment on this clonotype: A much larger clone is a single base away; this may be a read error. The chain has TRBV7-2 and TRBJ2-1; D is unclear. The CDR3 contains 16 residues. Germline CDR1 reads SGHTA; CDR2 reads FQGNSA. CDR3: CASSLVANSPSKTLIF. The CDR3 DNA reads TGTGCCAGCAGCTTAGTTGCCAACTCCCCATCCAAGACCCTGATCTTC.

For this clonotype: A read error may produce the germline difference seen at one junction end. CDR3 DNA sequence: TGTGCCAGCAGTTATGAGGGCCCTTATAGCAGTCAGCCCCGGCATTTT. It encodes CASSYEGPYSSQPRHF. The chain combines TRBV27 with TRBJ1-5; D is unclear. This CDR3 is built from 16 residues. The germline V gene encodes CDR1 MNHEY and CDR2 SMNVEV (reference sequence).

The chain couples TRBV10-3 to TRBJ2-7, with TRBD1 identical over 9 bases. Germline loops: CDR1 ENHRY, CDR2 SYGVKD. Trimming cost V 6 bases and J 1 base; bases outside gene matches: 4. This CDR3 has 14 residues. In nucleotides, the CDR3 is TGTGCCATCAGGACAGGGACAGGGTCCTACGAGCAGTACTTC. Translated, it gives CAIRTGTGSYEQYF.

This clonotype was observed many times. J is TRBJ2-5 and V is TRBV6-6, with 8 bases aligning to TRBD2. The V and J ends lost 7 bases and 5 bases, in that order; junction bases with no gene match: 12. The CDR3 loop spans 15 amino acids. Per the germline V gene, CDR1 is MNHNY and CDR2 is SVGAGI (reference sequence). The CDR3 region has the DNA TGTGCCAGCAATCCAGAGGCGGGAGGCCTCGAGACCCAGTACTTC. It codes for CASNPEAGGLETQYF.

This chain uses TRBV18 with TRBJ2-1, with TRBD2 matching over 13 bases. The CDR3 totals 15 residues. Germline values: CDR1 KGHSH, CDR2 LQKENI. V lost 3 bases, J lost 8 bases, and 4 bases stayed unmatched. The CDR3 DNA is TGTGCCAGCTCACCGGGACTAGCGGGACGTTATGAGCAGTTCTTC. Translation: CASSPGLAGRYEQFF.

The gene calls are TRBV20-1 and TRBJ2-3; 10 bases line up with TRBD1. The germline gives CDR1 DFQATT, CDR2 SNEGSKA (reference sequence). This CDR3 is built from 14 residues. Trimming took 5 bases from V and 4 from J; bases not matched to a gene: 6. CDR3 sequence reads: CSAPQTGGADTQYF. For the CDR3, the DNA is TGCAGTGCTCCCCAGACAGGGGGCGCAGATACGCAGTATTTT.

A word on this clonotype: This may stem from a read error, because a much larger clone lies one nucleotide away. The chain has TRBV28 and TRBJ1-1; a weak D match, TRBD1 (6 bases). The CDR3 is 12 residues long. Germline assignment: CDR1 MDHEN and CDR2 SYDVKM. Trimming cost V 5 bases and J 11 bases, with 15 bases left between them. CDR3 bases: TGTGCCAGCAGTATTAGGGGGACCACGGCTTTCTTT. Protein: CASSIRGTTAFF.

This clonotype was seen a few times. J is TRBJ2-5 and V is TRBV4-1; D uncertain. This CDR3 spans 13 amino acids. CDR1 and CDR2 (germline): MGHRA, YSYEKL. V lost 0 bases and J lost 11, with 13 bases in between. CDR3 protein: CASSQEGYLEQYF. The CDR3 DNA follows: TGCGCCAGCAGCCAAGAAGGATATTTGGAGCAGTACTTC.

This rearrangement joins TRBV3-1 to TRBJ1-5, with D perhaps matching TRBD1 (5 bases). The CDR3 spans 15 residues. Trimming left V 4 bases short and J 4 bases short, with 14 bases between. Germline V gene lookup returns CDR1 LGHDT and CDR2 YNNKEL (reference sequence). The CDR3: CASSPTRQTNQPQHF. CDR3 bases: TGTGCCAGCAGCCCCACACGACAGACGAATCAGCCCCAGCATTTT.

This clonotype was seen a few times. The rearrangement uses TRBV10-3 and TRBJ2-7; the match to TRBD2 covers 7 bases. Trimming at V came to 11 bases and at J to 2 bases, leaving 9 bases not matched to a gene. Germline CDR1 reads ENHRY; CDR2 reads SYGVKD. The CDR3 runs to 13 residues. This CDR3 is CACATGGAYEQYF. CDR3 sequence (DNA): TGTGCCTGCGCAACTGGGGGGGCCTACGAGCAGTACTTC.

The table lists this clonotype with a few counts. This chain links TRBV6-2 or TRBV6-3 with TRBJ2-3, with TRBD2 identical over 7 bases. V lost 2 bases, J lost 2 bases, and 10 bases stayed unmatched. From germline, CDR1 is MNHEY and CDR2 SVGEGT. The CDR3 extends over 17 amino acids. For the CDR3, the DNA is TGTGCCAGCAGTTACACGCCGGGAAGCGGGGTCACAGATACGCAGTATTTT. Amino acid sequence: CASSYTPGSGVTDTQYF.

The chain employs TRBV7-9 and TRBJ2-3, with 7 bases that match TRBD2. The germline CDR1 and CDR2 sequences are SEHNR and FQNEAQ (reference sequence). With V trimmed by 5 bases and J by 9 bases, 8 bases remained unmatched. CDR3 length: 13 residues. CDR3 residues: CASSPGEGITQYF. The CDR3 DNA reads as TGTGCCAGCAGCCCGGGGGAGGGGATAACGCAGTATTTT.

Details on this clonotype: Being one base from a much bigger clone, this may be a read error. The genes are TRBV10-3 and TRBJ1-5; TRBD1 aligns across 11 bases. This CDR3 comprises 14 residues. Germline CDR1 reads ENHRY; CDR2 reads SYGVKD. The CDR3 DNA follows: TGTGCCATCAGTAAGGGACAGGGGGATCAGCTCCAGCATTTT. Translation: CAISKGQGDQLQHF.

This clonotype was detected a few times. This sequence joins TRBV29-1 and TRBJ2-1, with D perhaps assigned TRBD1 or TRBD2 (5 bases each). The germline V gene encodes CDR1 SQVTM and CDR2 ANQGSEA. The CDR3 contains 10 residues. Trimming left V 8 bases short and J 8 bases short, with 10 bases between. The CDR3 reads CSLGVYEQFF. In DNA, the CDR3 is TGCAGCTTGGGGGTCTATGAGCAGTTCTTC.

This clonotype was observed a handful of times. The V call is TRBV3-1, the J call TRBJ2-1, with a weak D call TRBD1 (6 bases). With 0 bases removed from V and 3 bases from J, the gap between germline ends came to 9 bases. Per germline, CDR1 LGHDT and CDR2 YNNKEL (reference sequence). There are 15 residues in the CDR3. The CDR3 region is CASSQDWDNYNEQFF. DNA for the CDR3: TGTGCCAGCAGCCAAGATTGGGACAACTACAATGAGCAGTTCTTC.

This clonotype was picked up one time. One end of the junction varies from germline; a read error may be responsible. The CDR3 protein is CVSSARQNEQYF. The DNA for the CDR3 is TGTGTCAGCAGCGCCCGACAGAACGAGCAGTACTTC. The chain combines TRBV9 with TRBJ2-7; D may be TRBD1 (5 bases). The CDR3 is 12 residues long. Looked up from germline, CDR1 is SGDLS and CDR2 is YYNGEE.

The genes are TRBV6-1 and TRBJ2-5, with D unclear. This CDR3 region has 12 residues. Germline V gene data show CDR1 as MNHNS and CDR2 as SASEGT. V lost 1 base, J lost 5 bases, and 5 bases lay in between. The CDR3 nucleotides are TGTGCCAGCAGTGAAGTGGCGGAGACCCAGTACTTC. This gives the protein CASSEVAETQYF.

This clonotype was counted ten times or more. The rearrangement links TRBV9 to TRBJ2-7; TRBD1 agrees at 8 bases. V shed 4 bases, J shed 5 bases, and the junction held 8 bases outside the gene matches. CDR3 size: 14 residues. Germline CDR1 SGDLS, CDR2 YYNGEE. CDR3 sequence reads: CASSLGQGFDEQYF. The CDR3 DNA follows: TGTGCCAGCAGCCTCGGACAGGGTTTCGACGAGCAGTACTTC.

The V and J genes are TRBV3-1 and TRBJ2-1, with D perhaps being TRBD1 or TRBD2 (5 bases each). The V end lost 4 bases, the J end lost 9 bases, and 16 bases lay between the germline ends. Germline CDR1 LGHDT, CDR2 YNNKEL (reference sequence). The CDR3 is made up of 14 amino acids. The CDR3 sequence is CASSPQVSRGEQFF. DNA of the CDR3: TGTGCCAGCAGCCCCCAGGTCTCGAGGGGTGAGCAGTTCTTC.

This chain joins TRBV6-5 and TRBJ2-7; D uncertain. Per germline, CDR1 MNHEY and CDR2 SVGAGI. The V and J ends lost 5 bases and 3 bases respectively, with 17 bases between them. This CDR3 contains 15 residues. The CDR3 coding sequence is TGTGCCAGCAGTCTCGCCCCGTCCGGCTACTACGAGCAGTACTTC. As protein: CASSLAPSGYYEQYF.

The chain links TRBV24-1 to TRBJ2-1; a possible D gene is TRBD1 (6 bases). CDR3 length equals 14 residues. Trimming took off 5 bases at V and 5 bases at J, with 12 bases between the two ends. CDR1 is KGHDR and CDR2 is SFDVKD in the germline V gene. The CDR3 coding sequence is TGTGCCACCAGTGCCCGGACAGACAACAATGAGCAGTTCTTC. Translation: CATSARTDNNEQFF.

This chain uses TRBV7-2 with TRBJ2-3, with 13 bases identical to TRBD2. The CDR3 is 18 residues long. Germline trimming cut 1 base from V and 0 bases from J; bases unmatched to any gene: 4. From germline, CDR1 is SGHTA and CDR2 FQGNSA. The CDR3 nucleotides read TGTGCCAGCAGCTTAGTTGGGACTAGCGGGACTAGCACAGATACGCAGTATTTT. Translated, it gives CASSLVGTSGTSTDTQYF.